Listed here are 5 T cell receptor beta chains from one sample, sequenced in a study of Ad26.COV2.S vaccination and SARS-CoV-2 variants. The repertoire was sequenced with immunoSEQ multiplex PCR; TCRdb's copy has only in-frame clones and lacks some. Of around 450,000 clones listed, 89% are singletons. Treatment described: roughly 19 received Ad26.COV2.S at low or high dose, single or two shots; five or six received placebo; per-sample allocation not given. It was on day 63 after the first vaccine or placebo injection that samples were taken. Sample: peripheral blood, taken in a trial of Ad26.COV2.S vaccine versus placebo. The receptors here all came from a person between 18 and 65 years old who received the Ad26.COV2.S COVID-19 vaccine or a placebo.

The chain recombines TRBV28 with TRBJ2-1; the D gene is possibly TRBD1 (6 bases). Trimming removed 3 bases at V and 7 bases at J, with 16 bases between. The CDR3 totals 15 residues. The germline V gene has CDR1 MDHEN and CDR2 SYDVKM. CDR3 protein: CASSFQGRGWNEQFF. The CDR3 region has the DNA TGTGCCAGCAGTTTCCAGGGGCGAGGTTGGAATGAGCAGTTCTTC. The full variable domain, in which reference TRBV28 and TRBJ2-1 provide the parts outside the CDR3, is DVKVTQSSRYLVKRTGEKVFLECVQDMDHENMFWYRQDPGLGLRLIYFSYDVKMKEKGDIPEGYSVSREKKERFSLILESASTNQTSMYLCASSFQGRGWNEQFFGPGTRLTVL.

The V call is TRBV28, the J call TRBJ2-7, with D possibly matching TRBD1 (5 bases). This CDR3 has 12 residues. With 6 bases removed from V and 4 bases from J, the gap between germline ends came to 10 bases. In germline, CDR1 is MDHEN, CDR2 SYDVKM. CDR3 residues: CASSRVGYEQYF. CDR3 nucleotides: TGTGCCAGCAGCAGGGTTGGTTACGAGCAGTACTTC. The full variable domain, with the rest looked up from reference TRBV28 and TRBJ2-7, is DVKVTQSSRYLVKRTGEKVFLECVQDMDHENMFWYRQDPGLGLRLIYFSYDVKMKEKGDIPEGYSVSREKKERFSLILESASTNQTSMYLCASSRVGYEQYFGPGTRLTVT.

The chain couples TRBV9 to TRBJ1-1; D remains unclear. CDR1 is SGDLS and CDR2 is YYNGEE in the germline V gene. This CDR3 is 14 amino acids long. Trimming removed 0 bases at V and 1 base at J, with 7 bases between. The CDR3 nucleotides are TGTGCCAGCAGCGTAGTCTCCCAGAACACTGAAGCTTTCTTT. Its protein product is CASSVVSQNTEAFF.

V and J are TRBV7-8 and TRBJ2-1; 7 positions match TRBD2. Looked up from germline, CDR1 is SGHVS and CDR2 is FQNEAQ. The CDR3 sequence is 14 residues long. With 7 bases clipped from V and 9 bases from J, the junction kept 12 bases outside the gene matches. CDR3 DNA sequence: TGTGCCAGCACGAAAGGCGGGGGAGTGGGTGAGCAGTTCTTC. Translating it yields CASTKGGGVGEQFF.

The rearrangement joins TRBV18 to TRBJ2-7; D is ambiguous. This CDR3 region has 16 residues. V dropped 2 bases and J dropped 4 bases, with 18 bases sitting between them. Germline assignment: CDR1 KGHSH and CDR2 LQKENI. CDR3: CASSPFEMGGRYEQYF. Written as DNA, the CDR3 is TGTGCCAGCTCACCATTCGAGATGGGCGGAAGATACGAGCAGTACTTC.